This entry is about one T cell receptor beta chain. These data come from a study of blood T cell repertoires in COVID-19. As for the study in general: There were acute and convalescent COVID-19 samples, and they came from the United States, Italy and Spain. From T cells, B-cell-depleted T cells, or PBMCs came the material, which was cDNA or gDNA.

Profiling relied on immunoSEQ multiplex PCR, and the TCRdb table lists in-frame clones only, not all of them. Found here are just over 250,000 clones, 86% of them singletons; the top ten hold about 9.2%. The junction had 12 bases not matched to a gene; V was cut back by 6 bases and J by 6 bases. The CDR3 extends over 15 amino acids. Germline loops: CDR1 SNHLY, CDR2 FYNNEI. What was sequenced was peripheral blood. The receptor's source is a man in his forties or fifties who had recovered from COVID-19. The chain carries TRBV2 and TRBJ2-3, with 7 bases aligning to TRBD2. The CDR3 DNA sequence: TGTGCCAGCAGAACCGGGACTAAGATTGGGGATACGCAGTATTTT. Translation gives CASRTGTKIGDTQYF.